One sample yielded the 13 T cell receptor beta chains listed below, sequenced in a study of OX40 agonist ivuxolimab in advanced cancers. TCRdb's table, derived via immunoSEQ multiplex PCR, lists solely in-frame clones and lacks some. The sample has approximately 71,000 clones; roughly 84% are singletons. The input for sequencing was CD4+ or CD8+ T cells sorted from blood, taken in a trial of the OX40 agonist ivuxolimab. The receptors stem from an adult with an advanced solid tumor such as melanoma, head and neck, liver or kidney cancer.

The chain combines TRBV28 with TRBJ2-4; D is undetermined. CDR3 length equals 14 residues. Trimming stripped 6 bases from V and 8 bases from J, with 17 bases between. Germline V CDR1 and CDR2: MDHEN, SYDVKM. In nucleotides, the CDR3 is TGTGCCAGCAGCTCCCCGGGCAGGATGGACATTCAGTACTTC. Its translation: CASSSPGRMDIQYF.

This clone was detected once. The rearrangement uses TRBV30 and TRBJ2-1, with 9 bases that match TRBD2. V trimming: 4 bases; J trimming: 8 bases; junction bases outside the gene matches: 6. This CDR3 region has 13 residues. The germline gives CDR1 GTSNPN, CDR2 SVGIG (reference sequence). DNA of the CDR3: TGTGCCTGGAACAGCGGGGGGAATCATGAGCAGTTCTTC. It codes for CAWNSGGNHEQFF.

The rearrangement uses TRBV5-5 and TRBJ1-4; D perhaps matches TRBD1 (5 bases). The length of the CDR3 is 13 residues. V was trimmed by 4 bases and J by 8 bases, leaving 12 bases between them. In germline, CDR1 is SGHKS, CDR2 YYEKEE (reference sequence). CDR3 coding DNA: TGTGCCAGCAGCCCAGGGTGGGGCGAAAAACTGTTTTTT. Protein sequence: CASSPGWGEKLFF.

The rearrangement uses TRBV7-2 and TRBJ2-3; D unclear. The germline V and J ends were trimmed by 5 bases and 2 bases, with 14 bases remaining between them. This CDR3 comprises 15 residues. The germline V gene has CDR1 SGHTA and CDR2 FQGNSA. The CDR3 DNA reads TGTGCCAGCAGCCCCGCGTACTCCTCCACAGATACGCAGTATTTT. This codes for CASSPAYSSTDTQYF.

This clone was seen repeatedly, ten times or more. The chain joins TRBV7-9 to TRBJ1-2, with a tentative D call TRBD1 (6 bases). V dropped 5 bases and J dropped 8 bases, with 21 bases sitting between them. The CDR3 has 15 residues. Germline values: CDR1 SEHNR, CDR2 FQNEAQ (reference sequence). This CDR3 is CASSPTTRLTGGYTF. The CDR3, as DNA: TGTGCCAGCAGCCCCACAACTCGTCTGACAGGCGGCTACACCTTC.

This clone appeared a single time. This chain links TRBV11-3 with TRBJ1-4, with 12 bases fitting TRBD1. Unmatched junction bases numbered 9, after V lost 1 base and J lost 9 bases. The germline CDR1 and CDR2 sequences are SGHNT and YENEEA. The CDR3 runs 17 residues. CDR3 DNA: TGTGCCAGCAGCTTAGGTGGGACAGGGGGCGGGCGGCAAAAACTGTTTTTT. Its protein product is CASSLGGTGGGRQKLFF.

The V gene is TRBV14, the J gene TRBJ2-3; maybe TRBD2 (5 bases). V was clipped by 4 bases and J by 5 bases, with 16 bases between them. Per the germline V gene, CDR1 is SGHDN and CDR2 is FVKESK. The CDR3 loop spans 15 amino acids. CDR3 loop: CASSPGGLAVDTQYF. CDR3 in DNA: TGTGCCAGCAGCCCAGGCGGGCTAGCAGTAGATACGCAGTATTTT.

V gene TRBV7-8 combines with J gene TRBJ2-2, with 7 positions matching TRBD1. V shed 1 base, J shed 2 bases, and the junction held 4 bases outside the gene matches. The germline gives CDR1 SGHVS, CDR2 FQNEAQ. This CDR3 has 16 residues. This chain's CDR3 is CASSLVGTANTGELFF. CDR3 nucleotide sequence: TGTGCCAGCAGCTTAGTTGGGACAGCAAACACCGGGGAGCTGTTTTTT.

This clone was counted between two and nine times. The V call is TRBV6-4, the J call TRBJ1-1, with D unclear. The CDR3 has 18 residues. The V gene's germline CDR1 is MRHNA and CDR2 SNTAGT. V lost 1 base, J lost 1 base, and 19 bases lay in between. DNA of the CDR3: TGTGCCAGCAGTGACTTCACATGGTCATCTCCCCCGAACACTGAAGCTTTCTTT. Its protein is CASSDFTWSSPPNTEAFF.

The rearrangement joins TRBV28 to TRBJ2-3, with D unclear. V was pared by 3 bases and J by 6 bases, with 19 bases between. The CDR3 totals 16 residues. Germline CDR1 MDHEN, CDR2 SYDVKM. CDR3 sequence (DNA): TGTGCCAGCAGTTTCCCACTCCTCACAAGGTCGGATACGCAGTATTTT. Amino acids: CASSFPLLTRSDTQYF.

The CDR3 region is CASTPSSDTEAFF. The CDR3 nucleotides are TGCGCCAGCACCCCCTCGTCCGACACTGAAGCTTTCTTT. The V and J genes are TRBV5-1 and TRBJ1-1; D remains ambiguous. CDR3 length: 13 residues. In germline, CDR1 is SGHRS, CDR2 YFSETQ. Trimming took off 6 bases at V and 3 bases at J, with 12 bases between the two ends.

V gene TRBV5-1 combines with J gene TRBJ1-6; D possibly corresponds to TRBD1 (6 bases). The CDR3 extends over 15 amino acids. The germline V gene encodes CDR1 SGHRS and CDR2 YFSETQ. Trimming took 3 bases from V and 7 from J, leaving 14 bases between them. The CDR3 sequence is CASSSRVQGNSPLHF. In DNA, the CDR3 is TGCGCCAGCAGCTCCCGCGTACAGGGAAATTCACCCCTCCACTTT.

The chain links TRBV4-2 to TRBJ2-7; the D call may be TRBD1 or TRBD2 (5 bases each). The CDR3 runs 13 residues. Deletions cut 4 bases from V and 5 bases from J, with 12 bases between. CDR1 LGHNA and CDR2 YNFKEQ come from the germline V gene. The CDR3 nucleotides are TGTGCCAGCAGCCGAGGGACCGACCACGAGCAGTACTTC. Translating gives CASSRGTDHEQYF.